This T cell receptor (beta chain) was identified during a study of T cell repertoires in cytomegalovirus infection. CDR1 and CDR2 (germline): SGHTA, FQGNSA. V lost 5 bases and J lost 2, with 9 bases in between. The CDR3 is made up of 13 amino acids. Ten or more counts support this clonotype. Its antigen is still unknown. Study findings and constraints: The response measured ex vivo was dominated by TCR beta clonotypes (HLA-C-restricted and CMV-specific).

MiXCR was run by TCRdb on the reads, yielding one entry per CDR3 protein. The top ten hold about 10% of the sample, which has about 490,000 distinct CDR3 sequences, about 11% seen once. This rearrangement joins TRBV7-2 to TRBJ2-5; unclear D gene. The source is a human donor in good health (CMV status not recorded). Some clones in this sample may be carry-over from other donors' samples. Sequenced: PBMCs. The CDR3 coding sequence is TGTGCCAGCAGCCTACAGACTCAAGAGACCCAGTACTTC. The encoded protein is CASSLQTQETQYF.